This T cell receptor beta chain was sequenced during a study of T cells in Graves' hyperthyroidism and ophthalmopathy. As for the study in general: Staff took peripheral blood when the initial diagnosis was made, before any treatment began.

Template material for amplifying TCR beta CDR3 regions consisted of RNA transcripts. The HTBI set primed first-round TCR CDR3 RT-PCR. TCRdb analysed the multiplex PCR reads with MiXCR anew, one entry per CDR3 protein. The table has 200,000 to 300,000 distinct CDR3 sequences, around 26% seen once. Disease lasting under 3 months, a NOSPECS grade of at least 4, and a Clinical Activity Score of at least 3 were features of the ophthalmopathy patients. Germline V gene lookup returns CDR1 SGHRS and CDR2 YFSETQ. Trimming stripped 1 base from V and 0 bases from J, with 10 bases between. The CDR3 has 16 amino acids.

The chain couples TRBV5-1 to TRBJ2-2, with D possibly matching TRBD1 (6 bases). Sequences were obtained from blood. The receptor comes from a woman between 35 and 50 years old with Graves' ophthalmopathy. CDR3 nucleotide sequence: TGCGCCAGCAGCTTGCACGGGACAACGAACACCGGGGAGCTGTTTTTT. This sequence encodes CASSLHGTTNTGELFF.